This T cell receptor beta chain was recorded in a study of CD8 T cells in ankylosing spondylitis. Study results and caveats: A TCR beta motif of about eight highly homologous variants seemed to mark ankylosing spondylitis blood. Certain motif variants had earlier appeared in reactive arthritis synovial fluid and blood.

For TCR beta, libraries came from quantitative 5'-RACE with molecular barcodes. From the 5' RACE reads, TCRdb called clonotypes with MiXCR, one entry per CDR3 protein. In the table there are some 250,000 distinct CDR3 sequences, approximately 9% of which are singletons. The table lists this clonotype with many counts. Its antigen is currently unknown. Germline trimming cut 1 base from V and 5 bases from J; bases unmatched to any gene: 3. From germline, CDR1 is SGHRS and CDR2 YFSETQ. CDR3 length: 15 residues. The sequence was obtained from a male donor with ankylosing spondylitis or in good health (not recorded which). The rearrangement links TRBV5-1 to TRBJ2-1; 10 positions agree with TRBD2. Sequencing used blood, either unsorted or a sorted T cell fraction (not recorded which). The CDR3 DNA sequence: TGCGCCAGCAGCTTGTCTAGCGGGAGCAACAATGAGCAGTTCTTC. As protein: CASSLSSGSNNEQFF.